One and the same sample provided the 20 T cell receptor beta chains below, sequenced in a study of blood T cell repertoires in COVID-19. Data came from immunoSEQ multiplex PCR; TCRdb stores just in-frame clones and leaves some out. The table includes 110,000 to 150,000 clones, about 79% detected once. The sample comprised peripheral blood. The receptors were sampled from a woman over 75 with acute or convalescent COVID-19.

V is TRBV7-2 and J is TRBJ1-5; 10 bases match TRBD1. In germline, CDR1 is SGHTA, CDR2 FQGNSA. V shed 1 base and J 6 bases; nucleotides not matched to a gene: 6. There are 16 residues in the CDR3. The CDR3 DNA sequence: TGTGCCAGCAGCTTAGAGGGACAGGGGATCGGTCAGCCCCAGCATTTT. Residues: CASSLEGQGIGQPQHF.

The chain uses TRBV7-3 and TRBJ1-2, with D possibly TRBD1 on 5 matching bases. Germline V lookup: CDR1 SGHTA, CDR2 FQGTGA. This CDR3 is 13 amino acids long. V lost 0 bases and J lost 5, with 7 bases in between. Here the CDR3 reads CASSLTGDYGYTF. The DNA of the CDR3 is TGTGCCAGCAGCTTAACAGGGGATTATGGCTACACCTTC.

The chain uses TRBV6-5 and TRBJ1-4; TRBD1 matches at 7 bases. V trimming: 0 bases; J trimming: 3 bases; junction bases outside the gene matches: 4. The V gene's germline CDR1 is MNHEY and CDR2 SVGAGI. CDR3 length equals 16 residues. CDR3: CASSYSRTGANEKLFF. DNA of the CDR3: TGTGCCAGCAGTTACTCCCGCACAGGGGCTAATGAAAAACTGTTTTTT.

The chain carries TRBV7-9 and TRBJ1-5; 7 bases are shared with TRBD1. Trimming removed 1 base from V and 8 bases from J; junction bases left unmatched: 14. The CDR3 sequence is 17 residues long. Germline CDR1 and CDR2: SEHNR and FQNEAQ (reference sequence). CDR3 coding DNA: TGTGCCAGCAGCTTAGGACGTGACGGCAGGGGGAAAGAGCCCCAGCATTTT. Protein: CASSLGRDGRGKEPQHF.

This chain links TRBV2 with TRBJ1-1; 7 bases align to TRBD1. V dropped 6 bases and J dropped 7; count of bases not matched to a gene: 14. Germline values: CDR1 SNHLY, CDR2 FYNNEI. This CDR3 is built from 15 residues. The CDR3 DNA follows: TGTGCCAGCAGCCCACACGTCACAGGGGTAGGTGAAGCTTTCTTT. Translated, it gives CASSPHVTGVGEAFF.

The V call is TRBV24-1, the J call TRBJ2-1; 7 nucleotides align to TRBD1. Trimming took 3 bases from V and 8 from J; bases not matched to a gene: 6. This CDR3 is built from 14 residues. The V gene's germline CDR1 is KGHDR and CDR2 SFDVKD. CDR3 amino acids: CATSDSDRVDEQFF. The CDR3 coding sequence is TGTGCCACCAGTGATAGCGACAGGGTCGATGAGCAGTTCTTC.

This sequence joins TRBV15 and TRBJ2-3; the D is unclear. CDR1 is LNHNV, CDR2 YYDKDF, per germline (reference sequence). V lost 5 bases to trimming and J lost 0 bases, with 12 bases between them. The CDR3 loop spans 15 amino acids. This CDR3 is CATSRLRSSTDTQYF. As DNA, the CDR3 is TGTGCCACCAGCCGACTTAGATCTAGCACAGATACGCAGTATTTT.

This clone has a count of ten or more. This chain joins TRBV27 and TRBJ1-6, with D tentatively TRBD1 (5 bases). The CDR3 length is 16 residues. Germline V gene data show CDR1 as MNHEY and CDR2 as SMNVEV (reference sequence). V shed 0 bases and J shed 9 bases, with 15 bases lying between them. The CDR3 nucleotides are TGTGCCAGCAGTTTATCGCTGGGGGGTTTGGGTTCACCCCTCCACTTT. It yields the protein CASSLSLGGLGSPLHF.

The gene calls are TRBV5-6 and TRBJ2-5; no clear D gene. V lost 7 bases, J lost 3 bases, and 10 bases lay in between. Per germline, CDR1 SGHDT and CDR2 YYEEEE. The CDR3 is 12 amino acids. CDR3 sequence: CASFTAEETQYF. CDR3 sequence (DNA): TGTGCCAGCTTTACAGCAGAAGAGACCCAGTACTTC.

V and J are TRBV9 and TRBJ2-7, with D uncertain. V lost 0 bases and J lost 2, with 6 bases in between. CDR3 size: 13 residues. The germline V gene encodes CDR1 SGDLS and CDR2 YYNGEE. The CDR3: CASSVVPTYEQYF. CDR3 DNA: TGTGCCAGCAGCGTAGTTCCCACCTACGAGCAGTACTTC.

The chain has TRBV6-2 or TRBV6-3 and TRBJ1-5; tentative D call: TRBD1 (6 bases). This CDR3 contains 14 residues. The germline V gene has CDR1 MNHEY and CDR2 SVGEGT. V lost 3 bases, J lost 9 bases, and 15 bases lay in between. The DNA of the CDR3 is TGTGCCAGCAGTTATGTTGGGACCAGGGGGCCCCAGCATTTT. The encoded protein is CASSYVGTRGPQHF.

The sample holds a few counts of this clone. The chain carries TRBV5-5 and TRBJ1-6, with D perhaps TRBD1 (5 bases). CDR3 length: 15 residues. Trimming pared 3 bases from V and 4 bases from J, leaving 11 bases between. Germline lookup yields CDR1 SGHKS and CDR2 YYEKEE (reference sequence). In DNA form, the CDR3 reads TGTGCCAGCAGCTCTTCAGGGCTGTATAATTCACCCCTCCACTTT. Translation gives CASSSSGLYNSPLHF.

The chain joins TRBV19 to TRBJ1-2, with D possibly TRBD1 on 5 matching bases. V shed 9 bases and J shed 2 bases, with 22 bases lying between them. Germline V gene data show CDR1 as LNHDA and CDR2 as SQIVND (reference sequence). CDR3 length: 16 residues. This chain's CDR3 is CASAYRSSVTNYGYTF. The CDR3, as DNA: TGTGCCAGCGCTTACAGGAGCTCCGTTACGAACTATGGCTACACCTTC.

The chain employs TRBV11-2 and TRBJ1-4; D ambiguous. Deletions cut 3 bases from V and 8 bases from J, with 4 bases between. The V gene's germline CDR1 is SGHAT and CDR2 FQNNGV. This CDR3 has 11 residues. CDR3 amino acids: CASSFSEKLFF. CDR3 sequence (DNA): TGTGCCAGCAGCTTTTCAGAAAAACTGTTTTTT. The full variable domain, completed using reference TRBV11-2 and TRBJ1-4, is EAGVAQSPRYKIIEKRQSVAFWCNPISGHATLYWYQQILGQGPKLLIQFQNNGVVDDSQLPKDRFSAERLKGVDSTLKIQPAKLEDSAVYLCASSFSEKLFFGSGTQLSVL.

The genes are TRBV20-1 and TRBJ2-7; 11 bases agree with TRBD2. CDR3 length: 14 amino acids. V dropped 3 bases and J dropped 7; count of bases not matched to a gene: 8. The germline CDR1 and CDR2 sequences are DFQATT and SNEGSKA (reference sequence). The CDR3 here is CSASILAGGGEQYF. Written as DNA, the CDR3 is TGCAGTGCTAGTATCCTAGCGGGGGGAGGGGAGCAGTACTTC.

V usage is TRBV27 and J usage is TRBJ1-1; D unclear. The CDR3 extends over 14 amino acids. Trimming stripped 5 bases from V and 1 base from J, with 11 bases between. Germline CDR1 and CDR2: MNHEY and SMNVEV (reference sequence). The CDR3 loop is CASSLTITNTEAFF. The CDR3 nucleotides are TGTGCCAGCAGTCTGACTATTACGAACACTGAAGCTTTCTTT.

J is TRBJ1-2 and V is TRBV29-1; the D is unclear. V was cut by 3 bases and J by 8 bases, with 13 bases left in between. The germline V gene encodes CDR1 SQVTM and CDR2 ANQGSEA. The CDR3 contains 12 residues. The CDR3 sequence is CSVEGRADGYTF. CDR3 DNA: TGCAGCGTTGAGGGGAGGGCGGACGGCTACACCTTC.

The rearrangement links TRBV5-1 to TRBJ2-5, with D maybe TRBD1 (7 bases). The germline V gene has CDR1 SGHRS and CDR2 YFSETQ. The CDR3 runs 14 residues. The V end was cut by 0 bases, the J end by 5 bases, with 11 bases between. CDR3 sequence: CASSLGGGGETQYF. In nucleotides, the CDR3 is TGCGCCAGCAGCTTGGGTGGAGGGGGCGAGACCCAGTACTTC.

This clone was recorded a few times. The gene calls are TRBV28 and TRBJ1-5, with D unclear. CDR1 MDHEN and CDR2 SYDVKM come from the germline V gene. The CDR3 contains 14 residues. With 2 bases removed from V and 7 bases from J, the gap between germline ends came to 12 bases. In DNA, the CDR3 is TGTGCCAGCAGTTTAAAGCTCCCCGGGCAGCCCCAGCATTTT. Translation gives CASSLKLPGQPQHF.

The rearrangement links TRBV5-1 to TRBJ1-6; no reliable D call. V was trimmed by 0 bases and J by 7 bases, leaving 17 bases between them. This CDR3 contains 17 residues. In germline, CDR1 is SGHRS, CDR2 YFSETQ. The CDR3 DNA sequence: TGCGCCAGCAGCTTGGAGTATAGCGGCGGCGGCAATTCACCCCTCCACTTT. This codes for CASSLEYSGGGNSPLHF.